The 3 T cell receptor beta chains below were found in one sample sequenced in a study of glioma-infiltrating T cells after dendritic cell vaccination. Sequencing used immunoSEQ multiplex PCR; TCRdb keeps in-frame clones, though not all of them. This sample has 70,000 to 95,000 clones, with 80% to 90% found just once. The sample's time point: after dendritic cell vaccination, including at tumor progression/relapse. Here the sequenced sample was blood, taken after dendritic cell vaccination. The receptors come from a human donor with glioblastoma.

The V call is TRBV18, the J call TRBJ2-7, with D unresolved. V was cut by 3 bases and J by 4 bases, with 10 bases left in between. Germline lookup yields CDR1 KGHSH and CDR2 LQKENI. This CDR3 has 13 amino acids. DNA for the CDR3: TGTGCCAGCTCACCCGCGCCGAGTTACGAGCAGTACTTC. Translation: CASSPAPSYEQYF.

This chain joins TRBV6-8 and TRBJ2-3; 10 nucleotides match TRBD2. With V trimmed by 6 bases and J by 7 bases, 10 bases remained unmatched. The germline gives CDR1 MNHGY, CDR2 SAAAGT. The CDR3 covers 15 residues. The CDR3 spells CASSLTSGRENTQYF. Here the CDR3 DNA reads TGTGCCAGCAGCCTGACTAGCGGGCGGGAGAATACGCAGTATTTT.

The V and J genes are TRBV11-3 and TRBJ2-3; the D gene is possibly TRBD2 (6 bases). Per the germline V gene, CDR1 is SGHNT and CDR2 is YENEEA. V lost 5 bases to trimming and J lost 8 bases, with 14 bases between them. This CDR3 has 13 residues. DNA for the CDR3: TGTGCCAGCAGCCCAGAGACTAGAAGTACGCAGTATTTT. As protein: CASSPETRSTQYF. The variable domain in full, completed from reference TRBV11-3 and TRBJ2-3, reads EAGVVQSPRYKIIEKKQPVAFWCNPISGHNTLYWYLQNLGQGPELLIRYENEEAVDDSQLPKDRFSAERLKGVDSTLKIQPAELGDSAVYLCASSPETRSTQYFGPGTRLTVL.